Shown below are 7 T cell receptor beta chains from a single sample sequenced in a study of CD8+ T cells in alopecia areata. RNA extraction was followed by reverse transcription into cDNA, which acted as the sequencing template. Produced via immunoSEQ multiplex PCR; TCRdb's table is partial and in-frame only. The top ten hold approximately 0.79% of the sample, which has fewer than 100,000 clones, nearly 45% seen once. The sample was CD4+ T cells sorted from blood. Receptors originate from a human donor with alopecia areata.

The J gene is TRBJ1-2, the V gene TRBV4-2; 7 nucleotides align to TRBD1. The CDR3 consists of 18 residues. The V gene's germline CDR1 is LGHNA and CDR2 YNFKEQ. V lost 2 bases, J lost 4 bases, and 16 bases stayed unmatched. The CDR3 reads CASSQRASGGSGGYGYTF. For the CDR3, the DNA is TGTGCCAGCAGCCAACGCGCCTCAGGGGGGTCAGGCGGCTATGGCTACACCTTC.

This chain links TRBV30 with TRBJ2-6; the D is unclear. The CDR3 is made up of 13 amino acids. CDR1 and CDR2 (germline): GTSNPN, SVGIG (reference sequence). CDR3 protein: CALQYSGANVLTF. The CDR3 DNA sequence: TGTGCTTTACAGTACTCTGGGGCCAACGTCCTGACTTTC.

CDR3 loop: CAWSSGSGQYF. For the CDR3, the DNA is TGTGCCTGGAGTTCCGGGTCGGGGCAGTACTTC. The chain has TRBV30 and TRBJ2-7; D not resolved. The germline gives CDR1 GTSNPN, CDR2 SVGIG (reference sequence). This CDR3 contains 11 residues. Trimming shortened V by 2 bases and J by 9 bases, and 11 bases separated the two germline ends.

In DNA form, the CDR3 reads TGTGCCTGGAGAGAGAACAAGGGGGAAGCTTTCTTT. The encoded protein is CAWRENKGEAFF. The chain is built from TRBV30 and TRBJ1-1, with D tentatively TRBD1 (5 bases). Germline lookup yields CDR1 GTSNPN and CDR2 SVGIG (reference sequence). CDR3 length equals 12 residues. V was cut by 3 bases and J by 8 bases, with 13 bases left in between. Together with reference TRBV30 and TRBJ1-1, the CDR3 gives the full variable domain: SQTIHQWPATLVQPVGSPLSLECTVEGTSNPNLYWYRQAAGRGLQLLFYSVGIGQISSEVPQNLSASRPQDRQFILSSKKLLLSDSGFYLCAWRENKGEAFFGQGTRLTVV.

The sample holds a few counts of this clone. This chain links TRBV29-1 with TRBJ1-2; D not certain. Germline V gene sequence: CDR1 SQVTM, CDR2 ANQGSEA. The CDR3 extends over 11 amino acids. V dropped 8 bases and J dropped 0 bases, with 7 bases sitting between them. CDR3 amino acids: CSSSTNYGYTF. The CDR3 nucleotides read TGCAGCTCCTCGACTAACTATGGCTACACCTTC.

The V gene is TRBV7-6, the J gene TRBJ2-2, with no clear D. V lost 1 base, J lost 3 bases, and 3 bases lay in between. CDR1 is SGHVS and CDR2 is FNYEAQ in the germline V gene. This CDR3 is built from 13 residues. In nucleotides, the CDR3 is TGTGCCAGCAGCTTAGGAGACACCGGGGAGCTGTTTTTT. It specifies CASSLGDTGELFF.

This clone was counted between two and nine times. The DNA for the CDR3 is TGCGCCAGCAGCCCGGGAGCGGGGTTCGACCAAGAGACCCAGTACTTC. This codes for CASSPGAGFDQETQYF. The chain joins TRBV5-1 to TRBJ2-5, with 7 bases lining up with TRBD2. The germline CDR1 and CDR2 sequences are SGHRS and YFSETQ. J gave up 0 bases and V 4 bases, and 9 bases lay outside the gene matches. CDR3 length: 16 amino acids.